This passage covers 10 T cell receptor beta chains from one sample sequenced in a study of blood T cell repertoires in COVID-19. The method was immunoSEQ multiplex PCR; TCRdb's version includes in-frame clones alone and lacks a portion of them. The top ten clones hold over 11% of a sample with more than 150,000 clones, 78% of them seen once. The sample consisted of peripheral blood. These receptors originate from a woman older than 75 with acute or convalescent COVID-19.

The V and J genes are TRBV5-6 and TRBJ1-6; the match to TRBD1 covers 7 bases. This CDR3 has 14 amino acids. In germline, CDR1 is SGHDT, CDR2 YYEEEE. J gave up 8 bases and V 3 bases, and 5 bases lay outside the gene matches. The CDR3 protein is CASSSDRRDSPLHF. The CDR3 coding sequence is TGTGCCAGCAGCTCGGACAGGCGCGATTCACCCCTCCACTTT. The full variable domain, with the rest looked up from reference TRBV5-6 and TRBJ1-6, is DAGVTQSPTHLIKTRGQQVTLRCSPKSGHDTVSWYQQALGQGPQFIFQYYEEEERQRGNFPDRFSGHQFPNYSSELNVNALLLGDSALYLCASSSDRRDSPLHFGNGTRLTVT.

V and J are TRBV2 and TRBJ2-3, with TRBD1 matching 8 bases. CDR1 is SNHLY and CDR2 is FYNNEI in the germline V gene. J gave up 1 base and V 5 bases, and 5 bases lay outside the gene matches. The CDR3 sequence is 15 residues long. CDR3 nucleotide sequence: TGTGCCAGCAGTTCTCTCAGGGGGCGCACAGATACGCAGTATTTT. As protein: CASSSLRGRTDTQYF.

This clone was counted once. This chain joins TRBV5-1 and TRBJ2-1, with TRBD2 as a possible D gene (5 bases). CDR3 length: 16 amino acids. V was clipped by 0 bases and J by 2 bases, with 12 bases between them. In germline, CDR1 is SGHRS, CDR2 YFSETQ. CDR3 residues: CASSLGLTGAYNEQFF. CDR3 DNA: TGCGCCAGCAGCTTGGGCCTCACCGGGGCCTACAATGAGCAGTTCTTC.

The chain carries TRBV7-3 and TRBJ2-3; D may be TRBD2 (5 bases). The CDR3 spans 15 residues. The germline V gene has CDR1 SGHTA and CDR2 FQGTGA. V was shortened by 2 bases and J by 0 bases, with 9 bases between the two germline ends. The CDR3: CASSLGGTSTDTQYF. The CDR3 nucleotides read TGTGCCAGCAGCTTAGGAGGTACTAGCACAGATACGCAGTATTTT.

A word on this clone: Possible read error: a much larger clone is one base away. The chain has TRBV7-2 and TRBJ2-3; D is unresolved. V lost 1 base and J lost 5, with 4 bases in between. CDR3 size: 12 residues. Germline V gene sequence: CDR1 SGHTA, CDR2 FQGNSA. As DNA, the CDR3 is TGTGCCAGCAGCTTAGGGCTAGATACGCAGTATTTT. It specifies CASSLGLDTQYF.

The chain uses TRBV2 and TRBJ2-5, with 11 bases lining up with TRBD1. The CDR3 length is 17 residues. Trimming cost V 3 bases and J 1 base; bases outside gene matches: 7. Germline V gene sequence: CDR1 SNHLY, CDR2 FYNNEI. The CDR3 region is CASSEGTGGVTQETQYF. CDR3 DNA: TGTGCCAGCAGTGAGGGGACAGGGGGGGTGACCCAAGAGACCCAGTACTTC.

The CDR3 region is CASSPQGPYGYTF. Here the CDR3 DNA reads TGTGCCAGCAGCCCTCAGGGGCCTTATGGCTACACCTTC. The rearrangement uses TRBV6-6 and TRBJ1-2; TRBD1 is a possible D gene (6 bases). Trimming took 6 bases from V and 5 from J, leaving 13 bases between them. The CDR3 is made up of 13 amino acids. Germline loops: CDR1 MNHNY, CDR2 SVGAGI (reference sequence).

This clone appeared a single time. Other DNA sequences from this sample encode an identical CDR3 as well. V is TRBV20-1 and J is TRBJ1-2, with unresolved D. Trimming took off 6 bases at V and 4 bases at J, with 9 bases between the two ends. This CDR3 has 11 residues. Germline loops: CDR1 DFQATT, CDR2 SNEGSKA (reference sequence). The CDR3 DNA reads TGCAGTGCGAGCGGCCCCTATGGCTACACCTTC. This sequence encodes CSASGPYGYTF.

CDR3 protein: CASKDRGGQPQHF. CDR3 bases: TGTGCCAGCAAGGACAGGGGAGGACAGCCCCAGCATTTT. This chain links TRBV6-6 with TRBJ1-5; 9 bases map to TRBD1. The CDR3 loop spans 13 amino acids. Germline loops: CDR1 MNHNY, CDR2 SVGAGI (reference sequence). The ends lost 7 bases at V and 7 bases at J; junction bases unmatched: 5.

The rearrangement links TRBV2 to TRBJ2-7; 11 bases align to TRBD2. This CDR3 is 13 amino acids long. V dropped 6 bases and J dropped 4; count of bases not matched to a gene: 2. Germline assignment: CDR1 SNHLY and CDR2 FYNNEI. The CDR3 protein is CASRLAGGYEQYF. CDR3 sequence (DNA): TGTGCCAGCAGGCTAGCGGGGGGTTACGAGCAGTACTTC. The full variable domain, with the rest looked up from reference TRBV2 and TRBJ2-7, is EPEVTQTPSHQVTQMGQEVILRCVPISNHLYFYWYRQILGQKVEFLVSFYNNEISEKSEIFDDQFSVERPDGSNFTLKIRSTKLEDSAMYFCASRLAGGYEQYFGPGTRLTVT.